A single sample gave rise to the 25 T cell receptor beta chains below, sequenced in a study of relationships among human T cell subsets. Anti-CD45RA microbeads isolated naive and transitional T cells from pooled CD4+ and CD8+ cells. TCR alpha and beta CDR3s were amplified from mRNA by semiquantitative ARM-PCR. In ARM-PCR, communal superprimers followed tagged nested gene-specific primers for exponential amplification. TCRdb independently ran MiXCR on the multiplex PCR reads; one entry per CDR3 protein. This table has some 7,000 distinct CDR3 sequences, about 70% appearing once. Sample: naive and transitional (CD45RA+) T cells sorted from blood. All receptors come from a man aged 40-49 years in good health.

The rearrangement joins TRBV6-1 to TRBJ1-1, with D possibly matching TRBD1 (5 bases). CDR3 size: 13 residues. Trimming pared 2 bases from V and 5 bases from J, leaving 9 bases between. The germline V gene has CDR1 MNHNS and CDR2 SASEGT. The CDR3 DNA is TGTGCCAGCAGTGAATCGGGGCGGACTGAAGCTTTCTTT. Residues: CASSESGRTEAFF.

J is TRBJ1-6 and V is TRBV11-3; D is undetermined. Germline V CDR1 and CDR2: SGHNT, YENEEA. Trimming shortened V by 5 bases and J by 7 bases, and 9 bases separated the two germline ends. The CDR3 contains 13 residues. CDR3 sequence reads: CASSKHQNSPLHF. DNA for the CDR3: TGTGCCAGCAGCAAGCATCAAAATTCACCCCTCCACTTT.

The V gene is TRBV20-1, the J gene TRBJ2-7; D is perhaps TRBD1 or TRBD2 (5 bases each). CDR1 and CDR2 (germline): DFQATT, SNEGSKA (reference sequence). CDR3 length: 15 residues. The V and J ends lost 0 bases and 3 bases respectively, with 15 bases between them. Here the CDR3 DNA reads TGCAGTGCTAGAGACCAGGGTGGAGGCTACTACGAGCAGTACTTC. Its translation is CSARDQGGGYYEQYF.

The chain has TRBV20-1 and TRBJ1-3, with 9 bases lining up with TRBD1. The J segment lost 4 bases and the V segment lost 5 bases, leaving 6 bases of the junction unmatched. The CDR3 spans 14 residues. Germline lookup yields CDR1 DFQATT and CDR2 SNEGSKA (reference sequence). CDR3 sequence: CSAGRTGVGNTIYF. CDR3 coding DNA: TGCAGTGCTGGGAGGACAGGGGTAGGAAACACCATATATTTT.

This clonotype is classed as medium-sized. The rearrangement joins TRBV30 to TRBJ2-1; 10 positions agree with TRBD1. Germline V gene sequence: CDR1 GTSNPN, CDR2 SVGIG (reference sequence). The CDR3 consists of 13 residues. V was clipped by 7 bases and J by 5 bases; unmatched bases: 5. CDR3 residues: CASGGTGDNEQFF. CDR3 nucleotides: TGTGCCTCCGGTGGGACAGGGGACAATGAGCAGTTCTTC.

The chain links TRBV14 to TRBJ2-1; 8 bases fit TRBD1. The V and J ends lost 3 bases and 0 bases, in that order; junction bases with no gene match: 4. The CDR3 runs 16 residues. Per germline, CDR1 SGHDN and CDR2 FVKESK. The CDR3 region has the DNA TGTGCCAGCAGCCATGAACAGGGGGACTCCTACAATGAGCAGTTCTTC. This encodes CASSHEQGDSYNEQFF.

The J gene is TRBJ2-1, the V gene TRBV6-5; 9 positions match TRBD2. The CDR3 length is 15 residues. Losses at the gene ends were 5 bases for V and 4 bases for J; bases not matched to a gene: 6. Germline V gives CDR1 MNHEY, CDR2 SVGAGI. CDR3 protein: CASSETSGWYNEQFF. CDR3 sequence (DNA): TGTGCCAGCAGTGAGACTAGCGGCTGGTACAATGAGCAGTTCTTC.

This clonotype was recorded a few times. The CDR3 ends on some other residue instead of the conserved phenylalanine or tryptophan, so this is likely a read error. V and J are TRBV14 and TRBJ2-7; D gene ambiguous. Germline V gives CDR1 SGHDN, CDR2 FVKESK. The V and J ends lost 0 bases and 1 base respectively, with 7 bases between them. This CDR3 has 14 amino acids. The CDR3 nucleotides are TGTGCCAGCAGCCAAGATCAACAGTCCTACGAGCAGTACCTC. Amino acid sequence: CASSQDQQSYEQYL.

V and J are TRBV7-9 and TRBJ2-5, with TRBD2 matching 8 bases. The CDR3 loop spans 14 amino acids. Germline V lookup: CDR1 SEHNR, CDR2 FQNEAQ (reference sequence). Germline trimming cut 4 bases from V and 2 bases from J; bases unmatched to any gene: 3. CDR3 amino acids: CASSSGLAQETQYF. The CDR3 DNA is TGTGCCAGCAGCTCCGGACTAGCTCAAGAGACCCAGTACTTC.

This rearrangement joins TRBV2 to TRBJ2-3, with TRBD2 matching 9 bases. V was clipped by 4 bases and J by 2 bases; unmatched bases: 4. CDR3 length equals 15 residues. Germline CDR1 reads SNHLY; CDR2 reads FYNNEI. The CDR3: CASSGLAANTDTQYF. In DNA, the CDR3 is TGTGCCAGCAGTGGACTAGCGGCCAACACAGATACGCAGTATTTT.

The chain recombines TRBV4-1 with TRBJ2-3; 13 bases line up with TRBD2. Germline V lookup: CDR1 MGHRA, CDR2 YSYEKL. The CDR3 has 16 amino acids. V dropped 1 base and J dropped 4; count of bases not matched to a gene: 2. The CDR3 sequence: CASSQGGLAGPDTQYF. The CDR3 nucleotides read TGCGCCAGCAGCCAAGGGGGACTAGCGGGACCAGATACGCAGTATTTT.

The DNA for the CDR3 is TGTGCCATCAGTGAATCACAGGGGTATGGCTACACCTTC. Its translation is CAISESQGYGYTF. This chain joins TRBV10-3 and TRBJ1-2; TRBD1 matches at 7 bases. Germline-derived CDR1 and CDR2 are ENHRY and SYGVKD. The trim removed 3 bases at V and 5 bases at J, leaving 3 bases unmatched. This CDR3 is built from 13 residues.

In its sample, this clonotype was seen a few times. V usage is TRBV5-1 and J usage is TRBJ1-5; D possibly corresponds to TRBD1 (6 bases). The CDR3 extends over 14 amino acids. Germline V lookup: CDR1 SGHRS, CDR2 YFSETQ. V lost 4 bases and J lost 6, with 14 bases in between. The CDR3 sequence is CASSATGLPQPQHF. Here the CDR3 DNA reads TGCGCCAGCAGCGCCACAGGGCTGCCTCAGCCCCAGCATTTT. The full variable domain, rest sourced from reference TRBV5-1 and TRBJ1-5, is KAGVTQTPRYLIKTRGQQVTLSCSPISGHRSVSWYQQTPGQGLQFLFEYFSETQRNKGNFPGRFSGRQFSNSRSEMNVSTLELGDSALYLCASSATGLPQPQHFGDGTRLSIL.

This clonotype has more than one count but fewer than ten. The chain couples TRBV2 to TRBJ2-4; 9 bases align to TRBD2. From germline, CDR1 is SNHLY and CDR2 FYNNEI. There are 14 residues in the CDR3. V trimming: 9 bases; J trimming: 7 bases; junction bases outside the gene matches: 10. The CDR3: CASSKRGVPNIQYF. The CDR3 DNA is TGTGCCAGTTCGAAGCGGGGGGTACCTAACATTCAGTACTTC.

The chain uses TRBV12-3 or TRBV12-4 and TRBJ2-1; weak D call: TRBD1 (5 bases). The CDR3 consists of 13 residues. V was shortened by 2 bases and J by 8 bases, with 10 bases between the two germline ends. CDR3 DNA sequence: TGTGCCAGCAGTTTACAGGGTGTCGATGAGCAGTTCTTC. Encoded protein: CASSLQGVDEQFF.

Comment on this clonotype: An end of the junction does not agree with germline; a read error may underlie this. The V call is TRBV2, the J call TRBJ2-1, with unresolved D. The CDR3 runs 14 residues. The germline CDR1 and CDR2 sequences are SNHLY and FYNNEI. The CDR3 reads CVSETENSYNEQFF. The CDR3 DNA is TGTGTCAGCGAAACAGAGAACTCCTACAATGAGCAGTTCTTC.

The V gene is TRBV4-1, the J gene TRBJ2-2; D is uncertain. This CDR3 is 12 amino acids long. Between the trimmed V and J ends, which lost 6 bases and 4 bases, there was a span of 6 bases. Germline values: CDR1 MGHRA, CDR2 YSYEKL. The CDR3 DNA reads TGCGCCAGCAGGGGCAGCACCGGGGAGCTGTTTTTT. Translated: CASRGSTGELFF.

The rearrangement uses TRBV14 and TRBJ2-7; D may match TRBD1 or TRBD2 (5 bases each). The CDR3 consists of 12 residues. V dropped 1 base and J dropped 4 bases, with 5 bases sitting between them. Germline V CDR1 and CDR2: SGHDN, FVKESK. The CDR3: CASSQGGYEQYF. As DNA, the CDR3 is TGTGCCAGCAGCCAAGGGGGGTACGAGCAGTACTTC.

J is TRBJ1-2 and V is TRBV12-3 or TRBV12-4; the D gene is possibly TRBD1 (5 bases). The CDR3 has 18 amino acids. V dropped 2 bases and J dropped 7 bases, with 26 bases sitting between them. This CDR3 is CASSLWPRATGGRGGYTF. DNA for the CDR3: TGTGCCAGCAGTTTATGGCCCAGGGCAACAGGCGGGCGCGGTGGCTACACCTTC.

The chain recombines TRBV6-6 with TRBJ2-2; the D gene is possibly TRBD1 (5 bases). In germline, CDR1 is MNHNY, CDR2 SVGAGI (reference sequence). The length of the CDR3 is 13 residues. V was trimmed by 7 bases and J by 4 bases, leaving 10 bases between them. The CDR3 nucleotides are TGTGCCAGCAAAGGGGTCATCACCGGGGAGCTGTTTTTT. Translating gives CASKGVITGELFF.

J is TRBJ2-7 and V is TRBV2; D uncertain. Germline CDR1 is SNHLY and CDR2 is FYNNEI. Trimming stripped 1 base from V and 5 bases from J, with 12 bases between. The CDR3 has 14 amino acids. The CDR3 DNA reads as TGTGCCAGCAGTGAAGGAGCTTTCGCCCACGAGCAGTACTTC. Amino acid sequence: CASSEGAFAHEQYF.

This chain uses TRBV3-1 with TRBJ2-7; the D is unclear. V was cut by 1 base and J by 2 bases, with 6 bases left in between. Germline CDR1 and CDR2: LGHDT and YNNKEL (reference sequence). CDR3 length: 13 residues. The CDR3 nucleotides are TGTGCCAGCAGCCAAGGACATGCCTACGAGCAGTACTTC. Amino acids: CASSQGHAYEQYF.

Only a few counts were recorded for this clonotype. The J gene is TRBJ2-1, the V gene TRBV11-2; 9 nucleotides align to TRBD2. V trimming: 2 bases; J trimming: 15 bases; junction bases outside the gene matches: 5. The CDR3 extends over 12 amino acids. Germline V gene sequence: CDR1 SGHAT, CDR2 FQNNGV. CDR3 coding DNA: TGTGCCAGCAGCTTAATAGCGGGAGCCGTGTTCTTC. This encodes CASSLIAGAVFF. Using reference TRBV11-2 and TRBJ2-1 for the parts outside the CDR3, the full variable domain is EAGVAQSPRYKIIEKRQSVAFWCNPISGHATLYWYQQILGQGPKLLIQFQNNGVVDDSQLPKDRFSAERLKGVDSTLKIQPAKLEDSAVYLCASSLIAGAVFFGPGTRLTVL.

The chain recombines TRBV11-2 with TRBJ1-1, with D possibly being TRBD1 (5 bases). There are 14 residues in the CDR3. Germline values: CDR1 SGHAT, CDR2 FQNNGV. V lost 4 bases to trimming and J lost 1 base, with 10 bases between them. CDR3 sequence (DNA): TGTGCCAGCAGCTATGACAGTCCGAACACTGAAGCTTTCTTT. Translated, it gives CASSYDSPNTEAFF. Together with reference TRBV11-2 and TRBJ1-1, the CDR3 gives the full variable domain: EAGVAQSPRYKIIEKRQSVAFWCNPISGHATLYWYQQILGQGPKLLIQFQNNGVVDDSQLPKDRFSAERLKGVDSTLKIQPAKLEDSAVYLCASSYDSPNTEAFFGQGTRLTVV.

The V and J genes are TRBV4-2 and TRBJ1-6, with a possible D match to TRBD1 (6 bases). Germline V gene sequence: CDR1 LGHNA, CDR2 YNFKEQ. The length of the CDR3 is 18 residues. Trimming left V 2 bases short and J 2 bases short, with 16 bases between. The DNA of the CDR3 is TGTGCCAGCAGCCAATACACAGGGAAGGAGACCTATAATTCACCCCTCCACTTT. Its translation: CASSQYTGKETYNSPLHF.